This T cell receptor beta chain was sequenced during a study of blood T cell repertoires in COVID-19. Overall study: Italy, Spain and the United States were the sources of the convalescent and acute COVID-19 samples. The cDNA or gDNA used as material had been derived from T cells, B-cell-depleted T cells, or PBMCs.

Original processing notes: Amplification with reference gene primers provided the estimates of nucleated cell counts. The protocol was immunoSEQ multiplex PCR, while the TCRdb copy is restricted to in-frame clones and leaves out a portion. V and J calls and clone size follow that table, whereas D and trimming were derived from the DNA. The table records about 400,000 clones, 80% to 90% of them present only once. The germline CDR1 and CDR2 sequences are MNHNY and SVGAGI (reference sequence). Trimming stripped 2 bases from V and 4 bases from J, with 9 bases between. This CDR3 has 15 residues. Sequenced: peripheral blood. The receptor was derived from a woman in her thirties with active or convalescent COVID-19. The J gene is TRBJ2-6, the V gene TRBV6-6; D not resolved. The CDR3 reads CASSYVGAGANVLTF. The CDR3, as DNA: TGTGCCAGCAGTTACGTGGGCGCCGGGGCCAACGTCCTGACTTTC.